The 30 T cell receptor beta chains listed next were all sequenced from one sample in a study of T-cell reconstitution after alpha-beta-depleted transplantation in children. The authors prepared the TCRbeta library with unique molecular identifiers. TCRdb re-derived calls from the PCR reads in MiXCR, one entry per CDR3 protein. The sample holds 200,000 to 300,000 distinct CDR3 sequences, about 26% seen once. Sequencing was performed on PBMCs, taken before TCRalphabeta/CD19-depleted stem cell transplant. These receptor sequences come from a girl aged 2 to 10 with Fanconi anemia, due to receive a stem cell transplant.

In this sample, this clonotype turned up many times. The rearrangement joins TRBV28 to TRBJ1-2, with a possible D match to TRBD1 (5 bases). Germline CDR1 and CDR2: MDHEN and SYDVKM. Trimming stripped 6 bases from V and 4 bases from J, with 12 bases between. The CDR3 runs 13 residues. This CDR3 reads CASSPTGVYGYTF. CDR3 sequence (DNA): TGTGCCAGCAGCCCAACAGGTGTCTATGGCTACACCTTC.

This clonotype came up a few times. The chain has TRBV7-3 and TRBJ2-7, with D possibly matching TRBD1 (6 bases). Germline V gene lookup returns CDR1 SGHTA and CDR2 FQGTGA. The length of the CDR3 is 19 residues. Trimming pared 7 bases from V and 5 bases from J, leaving 33 bases between. In DNA form, the CDR3 reads TGTGCCAGCACCCTTACCCCCGAGAGACAGGAAGGGTATGCGAACGAGCAGTACTTC. It specifies CASTLTPERQEGYANEQYF.

This clonotype was counted ten times or more. This rearrangement joins TRBV7-2 to TRBJ2-3, with D possibly matching TRBD2 (5 bases). V shed 5 bases and J shed 3 bases, with 12 bases lying between them. The CDR3 consists of 14 residues. Germline-derived CDR1 and CDR2 are SGHTA and FQGNSA. CDR3 nucleotide sequence: TGTGCCAGCAGCATAAGGACGGGAACAGATACGCAGTATTTT. It yields the protein CASSIRTGTDTQYF. The full variable domain, its missing parts supplied by reference TRBV7-2 and TRBJ2-3, is GAGVSQSPSNKVTEKGKDVELRCDPISGHTALYWYRQSLGQGLEFLIYFQGNSAPDKSGLPSDRFSAERTGGSVSTLTIQRTQQEDSAVYLCASSIRTGTDTQYFGPGTRLTVL.

This chain joins TRBV29-1 and TRBJ2-7, with TRBD1 identical over 11 bases. This CDR3 is 12 amino acids long. Germline lookup yields CDR1 SQVTM and CDR2 ANQGSEA. V was clipped by 7 bases and J by 5 bases; unmatched bases: 4. The CDR3 bases are TGCAGCGCTGGACAGGGGGCCAACGAGCAGTACTTC. Residues: CSAGQGANEQYF.

The chain is built from TRBV18 and TRBJ2-1; no clear D gene. Trimming took 1 base from V and 2 from J, leaving 12 bases between them. CDR3 size: 16 residues. In germline, CDR1 is KGHSH, CDR2 LQKENI. In nucleotides, the CDR3 is TGTGCCAGCTCACCACAACCACAGCCTACCTACAATGAGCAGTTCTTC. Protein product: CASSPQPQPTYNEQFF.

The rearrangement links TRBV29-1 to TRBJ2-3, with no clear D. Germline values: CDR1 SQVTM, CDR2 ANQGSEA. Between the trimmed V and J ends, which lost 3 bases and 1 base, there was a span of 8 bases. The CDR3 consists of 13 residues. CDR3 sequence (DNA): TGCAGCGTTGACCCAGGCGGCACAGATACGCAGTATTTT. This codes for CSVDPGGTDTQYF.

Ten or more counts support this clonotype. The chain joins TRBV28 to TRBJ2-3; TRBD1 aligns across 9 bases. The J segment lost 0 bases and the V segment lost 6 bases, leaving 4 bases of the junction unmatched. The CDR3 has 15 amino acids. CDR1 and CDR2 (germline): MDHEN, SYDVKM. Here the CDR3 DNA reads TGTGCCAGCAGCCTCGACAGGGGGAGCACAGATACGCAGTATTTT. It codes for CASSLDRGSTDTQYF. Full variable domain (missing parts from reference TRBV28 and TRBJ2-3): DVKVTQSSRYLVKRTGEKVFLECVQDMDHENMFWYRQDPGLGLRLIYFSYDVKMKEKGDIPEGYSVSREKKERFSLILESASTNQTSMYLCASSLDRGSTDTQYFGPGTRLTVL.

The chain couples TRBV7-2 to TRBJ2-7; D possibly corresponds to TRBD1 (5 bases). The germline V gene has CDR1 SGHTA and CDR2 FQGNSA. The CDR3 has 14 amino acids. V lost 2 bases and J 0 bases, leaving 8 bases between the germline ends. Written as DNA, the CDR3 is TGTGCCAGCAGCTTAACGACAGCCTCCTACGAGCAGTACTTC. This codes for CASSLTTASYEQYF. The full variable domain, in which reference TRBV7-2 and TRBJ2-7 provide the parts outside the CDR3, is GAGVSQSPSNKVTEKGKDVELRCDPISGHTALYWYRQSLGQGLEFLIYFQGNSAPDKSGLPSDRFSAERTGGSVSTLTIQRTQQEDSAVYLCASSLTTASYEQYFGPGTRLTVT.

This clonotype showed up many times. J is TRBJ2-7 and V is TRBV29-1, with 9 bases identical to TRBD2. The CDR3 is made up of 14 amino acids. Trimming at V came to 1 base and at J to 3 bases, leaving 4 bases not matched to a gene. CDR1 and CDR2 from the germline V gene are SQVTM and ANQGSEA. The CDR3 nucleotides read TGCAGCGTTGAAGTAGCGGGGGTGTTCTACGAGCAGTACTTC. Translated, it gives CSVEVAGVFYEQYF.

In its sample, this clonotype was seen many times. This chain joins TRBV29-1 and TRBJ2-3; D is unresolved. The V and J ends lost 6 bases and 0 bases respectively, with 16 bases between them. The CDR3 length is 15 residues. In germline, CDR1 is SQVTM, CDR2 ANQGSEA. In DNA, the CDR3 is TGCAGCGTCGCCGTTGTCAATCATAGCACAGATACGCAGTATTTT. It codes for CSVAVVNHSTDTQYF.

J is TRBJ2-1 and V is TRBV3-1; D not resolved. The V end was cut by 6 bases, the J end by 4 bases, with 10 bases between. Germline V gene data show CDR1 as LGHDT and CDR2 as YNNKEL (reference sequence). The CDR3 is 13 amino acids. The chain's CDR3 is CASRGWSYNEQFF. The CDR3 DNA reads TGTGCCAGCAGGGGTTGGAGTTACAATGAGCAGTTCTTC.

This clonotype was seen a handful of times. The V and J genes are TRBV29-1 and TRBJ1-2; 8 bases line up with TRBD1. V lost 3 bases and J lost 6; bases outside the gene matches: 6. The CDR3 sequence is 13 residues long. The V gene's germline CDR1 is SQVTM and CDR2 ANQGSEA. CDR3 nucleotide sequence: TGCAGCGTTGATGGAGACAGGGGAGATGGCTACACCTTC. Its translation is CSVDGDRGDGYTF.

This clonotype was recorded a few times. The V call is TRBV20-1, the J call TRBJ2-7; no firm D call. The length of the CDR3 is 12 residues. Per germline, CDR1 DFQATT and CDR2 SNEGSKA (reference sequence). Trimming removed 3 bases at V and 4 bases at J, with 10 bases between. CDR3 region: CSASLKGYEQYF. The DNA of the CDR3 is TGCAGTGCTAGTCTGAAGGGATACGAGCAGTACTTC.

Ten or more counts support this clonotype. This sequence joins TRBV10-3 and TRBJ2-1; D is possibly TRBD2 (5 bases). CDR3 length equals 14 residues. Per germline, CDR1 ENHRY and CDR2 SYGVKD. Trimming removed 5 bases from V and 7 bases from J, with 15 bases in between. The CDR3 region is CAISPGGELNEQFF. The CDR3 DNA reads TGTGCCATCAGTCCTGGAGGAGAGTTAAATGAGCAGTTCTTC.

V and J are TRBV20-1 and TRBJ2-3; 7 nucleotides agree with TRBD1. V was pared by 6 bases and J by 1 base, with 10 bases of the junction left unmatched. The CDR3 spans 15 residues. Germline CDR1 is DFQATT and CDR2 is SNEGSKA (reference sequence). The CDR3 sequence is CSAPLSGTGTDTQYF. The CDR3 DNA follows: TGCAGTGCACCCCTCTCCGGGACAGGCACAGATACGCAGTATTTT.

This clonotype appeared many times. The chain has TRBV7-2 and TRBJ2-3; maybe TRBD2 (5 bases). Trimming stripped 6 bases from V and 10 bases from J, with 14 bases between. This CDR3 has 12 amino acids. Germline assignment: CDR1 SGHTA and CDR2 FQGNSA. CDR3 in amino acids: CASRRFGGSQYF. The DNA of the CDR3 is TGTGCCAGCAGGCGCTTTGGAGGCTCGCAGTATTTT.

J is TRBJ2-1 and V is TRBV29-1; 10 nucleotides match TRBD1. The ends lost 0 bases at V and 3 bases at J; junction bases unmatched: 2. The CDR3 has 15 residues. The germline CDR1 and CDR2 sequences are SQVTM and ANQGSEA. The CDR3 loop reads CSVEDRDRGYNEQFF. CDR3 DNA sequence: TGCAGCGTTGAAGACCGGGACAGGGGCTACAATGAGCAGTTCTTC.

The table lists this clonotype with many counts. V gene TRBV12-3 or TRBV12-4 combines with J gene TRBJ2-2; a possible D gene is TRBD2 (6 bases). Trimming took off 3 bases at V and 1 base at J, with 9 bases between the two ends. The CDR3 covers 15 residues. CDR3 nucleotide sequence: TGTGCCAGCAGTTTTGTTAGCGGGAACACCGGGGAGCTGTTTTTT. Translated: CASSFVSGNTGELFF.

The chain recombines TRBV20-1 with TRBJ2-2; maybe TRBD1 (5 bases). Germline CDR1 DFQATT, CDR2 SNEGSKA (reference sequence). Between the trimmed V and J ends, which lost 0 bases and 6 bases, there was a span of 14 bases. The CDR3 consists of 15 residues. This CDR3 reads CSARDPQGGAGELFF. The CDR3 DNA follows: TGCAGTGCTAGAGATCCTCAGGGTGGGGCCGGGGAGCTGTTTTTT.

The chain joins TRBV5-5 to TRBJ2-7; 11 nucleotides agree with TRBD1. The CDR3 runs to 17 residues. V trimming: 0 bases; J trimming: 4 bases; junction bases outside the gene matches: 9. From germline, CDR1 is SGHKS and CDR2 YYEKEE (reference sequence). CDR3 DNA: TGTGCCAGCAGCTTGGGTTTTTGGACAGGGGGCAGTTACGAGCAGTACTTC. Its translation: CASSLGFWTGGSYEQYF.

This clonotype was seen many times. The gene calls are TRBV12-3 or TRBV12-4 and TRBJ1-2; 7 bases are a match to TRBD1. The CDR3 is 15 residues long. The V segment lost 7 bases and the J segment 2 bases; nucleotides outside the gene matches: 10. CDR3 DNA: TGTGCCAGCACGCTCTACAGGGGTTGGAACTATGGCTACACCTTC. Translating it yields CASTLYRGWNYGYTF.

This clonotype was counted ten times or more. The chain carries TRBV7-2 and TRBJ2-3, with D tentatively TRBD1 (6 bases). CDR1 is SGHTA and CDR2 is FQGNSA in the germline V gene. V was trimmed by 4 bases and J by 1 base, leaving 12 bases between them. This CDR3 contains 15 residues. In DNA form, the CDR3 reads TGTGCCAGCAGCTACAGGGCCCTCGGCACAGATACGCAGTATTTT. It yields the protein CASSYRALGTDTQYF. Combining the CDR3 with reference TRBV7-2 and TRBJ2-3 gives the whole variable domain GAGVSQSPSNKVTEKGKDVELRCDPISGHTALYWYRQSLGQGLEFLIYFQGNSAPDKSGLPSDRFSAERTGGSVSTLTIQRTQQEDSAVYLCASSYRALGTDTQYFGPGTRLTVL.

The chain links TRBV20-1 to TRBJ2-4; D is undetermined. With 7 bases removed from V and 2 bases from J, the gap between germline ends came to 12 bases. The CDR3 totals 13 residues. Germline CDR1 is DFQATT and CDR2 is SNEGSKA (reference sequence). CDR3 residues: CSVSPGTKNIQYF. In DNA, the CDR3 is TGCAGTGTCTCTCCGGGTACCAAAAACATTCAGTACTTC.

This clonotype has ten or more counts. The genes are TRBV12-3 or TRBV12-4 and TRBJ2-3; no clear D. Trimming shortened V by 5 bases and J by 6 bases, and 12 bases separated the two germline ends. CDR3 length equals 13 residues. CDR3 residues: CASSPRWKDTQYF. In DNA, the CDR3 is TGTGCCAGCAGTCCGAGGTGGAAGGATACGCAGTATTTT.

This clonotype appeared many times. The chain uses TRBV29-1 and TRBJ2-2; 8 bases line up with TRBD2. V trimming: 3 bases; J trimming: 8 bases; junction bases outside the gene matches: 5. CDR1 SQVTM and CDR2 ANQGSEA come from the germline V gene. This CDR3 has 13 residues. The CDR3 sequence is CSVDKTGGGELFF. CDR3 coding DNA: TGCAGCGTTGATAAGACGGGAGGGGGGGAGCTGTTTTTT.

In its sample, this clonotype was seen a few times. The chain combines TRBV5-1 with TRBJ2-2; D is possibly TRBD2 (6 bases). This CDR3 has 15 amino acids. Germline loops: CDR1 SGHRS, CDR2 YFSETQ. Trimming pared 3 bases from V and 3 bases from J, leaving 12 bases between. CDR3 nucleotide sequence: TGCGCCAGCAGCTCCCAAACTAGCTACACCGGGGAGCTGTTTTTT. Encoded protein: CASSSQTSYTGELFF.

V usage is TRBV20-1 and J usage is TRBJ1-1; 8 bases agree with TRBD1. The CDR3 extends over 14 amino acids. Germline V gene sequence: CDR1 DFQATT, CDR2 SNEGSKA (reference sequence). After removal of 1 base from V and 5 bases from J, the junction contained 6 bases not matched to a gene. CDR3 DNA sequence: TGCAGTGCTAGAGGCTCCCAGGGGGCAACTGAAGCTTTCTTT. Translating it yields CSARGSQGATEAFF.

This clonotype was seen many times. The genes are TRBV5-6 and TRBJ2-1; 7 positions agree with TRBD1. The V gene end was trimmed by 2 bases and the J gene end by 2 bases; junction bases not matched to a gene: 1. The length of the CDR3 is 14 residues. Germline loops: CDR1 SGHDT, CDR2 YYEEEE. CDR3: CASSFGTAYNEQFF. In nucleotides, the CDR3 is TGTGCCAGCAGCTTTGGGACAGCCTACAATGAGCAGTTCTTC.

This rearrangement joins TRBV29-1 to TRBJ2-7, with D maybe TRBD1 (6 bases). Germline V CDR1 and CDR2: SQVTM, ANQGSEA. Trimming took off 1 base at V and 2 bases at J, with 12 bases between the two ends. This CDR3 contains 14 residues. CDR3 loop: CSVEGPGVPYEQYF. The CDR3 region has the DNA TGCAGCGTTGAAGGTCCAGGGGTTCCCTACGAGCAGTACTTC.

This clonotype was detected many times. The V and J genes are TRBV2 and TRBJ1-5, with TRBD1 as a possible D gene (6 bases). CDR1 is SNHLY, CDR2 FYNNEI, per germline. The CDR3 totals 15 residues. The V end was cut by 4 bases, the J end by 0 bases, with 10 bases between. The CDR3 DNA reads as TGTGCCAGCAGTGGGACAGTGAATAGCAATCAGCCCCAGCATTTT. It is translated as CASSGTVNSNQPQHF.